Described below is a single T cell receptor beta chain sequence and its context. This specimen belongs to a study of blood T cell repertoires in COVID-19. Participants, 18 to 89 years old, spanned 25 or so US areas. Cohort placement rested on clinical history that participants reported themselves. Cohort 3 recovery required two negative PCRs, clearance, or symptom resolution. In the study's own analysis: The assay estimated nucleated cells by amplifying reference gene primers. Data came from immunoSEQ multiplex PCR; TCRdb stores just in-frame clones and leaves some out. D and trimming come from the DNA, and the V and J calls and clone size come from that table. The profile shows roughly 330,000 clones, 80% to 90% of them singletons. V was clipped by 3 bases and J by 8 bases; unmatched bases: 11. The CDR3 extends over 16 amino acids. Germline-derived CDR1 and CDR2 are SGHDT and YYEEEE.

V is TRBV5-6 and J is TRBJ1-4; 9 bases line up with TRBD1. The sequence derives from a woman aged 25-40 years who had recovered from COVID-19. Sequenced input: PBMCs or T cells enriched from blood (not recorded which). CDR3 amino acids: CASSYPGTGPGEKLFF. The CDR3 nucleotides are TGTGCCAGCAGCTACCCCGGGACAGGGCCCGGGGAAAAACTGTTTTTT.